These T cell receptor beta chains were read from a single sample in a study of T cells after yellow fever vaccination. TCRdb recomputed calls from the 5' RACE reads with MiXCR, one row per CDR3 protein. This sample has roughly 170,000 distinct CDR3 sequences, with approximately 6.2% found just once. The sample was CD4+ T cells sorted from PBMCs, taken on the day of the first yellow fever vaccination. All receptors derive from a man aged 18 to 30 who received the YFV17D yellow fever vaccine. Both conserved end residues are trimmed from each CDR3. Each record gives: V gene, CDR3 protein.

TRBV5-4	ASSLEPATYNEQF
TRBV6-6	ASSYSGYNEQF
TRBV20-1	SALRMTHNEQF
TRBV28	ASRTPGGIYGYT
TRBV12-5	ASGLWGRELF
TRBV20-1	SARLAPTGELF
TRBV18	ASSSGWNTEAF
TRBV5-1	ASSPNTRITGELF
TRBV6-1	ASSEYGDTEAF
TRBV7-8	ASSLATGDVNQPQH
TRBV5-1	ASSLEVSGSGANVLT
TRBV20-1	SARALLAGDQETQY
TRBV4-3	ASSQVAGGLGTDTQY
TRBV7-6	ASSVGTGNQPQH
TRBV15	ATSRDAYASSSNYGYT
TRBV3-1	ASSQDRGNSPLH
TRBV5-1	ASSFRSGLVSETQY
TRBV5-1	ASSLISLAEETQY
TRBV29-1	SVEMLVGETQY
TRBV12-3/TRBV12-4	ASTGQNGQGNSPLH
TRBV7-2	ASSLWGLGYGYT
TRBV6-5	ASSWTSGTDTQY
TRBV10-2	ASSVVGLPAYNEQF
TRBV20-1	SAGVRPSPLH
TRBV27	ASSSRQVNQVLY
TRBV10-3	AISDGGGGPHSYEQY
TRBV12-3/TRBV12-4	ASSRAPYGNTQY
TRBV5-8	ASSTDRKETQY
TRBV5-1	ASSTGDGTSYNEQF
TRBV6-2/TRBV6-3	ASSRQGVGELF
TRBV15	ATSRDPIQGSGAF
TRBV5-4	ASSLGGSGRAF
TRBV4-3	ASSQELGFSGELF